The present entry profiles one T cell receptor (beta chain) with its context. Its specificity is unknown. The PCR made use of 60 Vbeta and 13 Jbeta primers. The data were produced by immunoSEQ multiplex PCR, yet TCRdb's version contains in-frame clones alone and is incomplete. The repertoire has 100,000 to 120,000 clones, about 80% of them found once; the top ten carry roughly 13%. The CDR3 has 13 residues. V was pared by 5 bases and J by 6 bases, with 6 bases of the junction left unmatched. Germline V gene sequence: CDR1 MNHEY, CDR2 SVGAGI. This record belongs to a study of cytomegalovirus exposure and HLA in healthy donors. Study-wide findings and caveats: A few CMV-associated chains were confirmed in vitro to be specific for CMV antigens.

The J gene is TRBJ1-2, the V gene TRBV6-5; 7 bases are shared with TRBD1. The clonotype was recovered from a young man in good health and CMV-seropositive. The sample consisted of PBMCs. CDR3 amino acids: CASSTQGGNGYTF. The CDR3 bases are TGTGCCAGCAGTACCCAGGGGGGCAATGGCTACACCTTC.